Presented here are 22 T cell receptor beta chains from one specimen sequenced in a study of T cell responses to AZD1222 COVID-19 vaccine. Clones were sequenced by immunoSEQ multiplex PCR, and TCRdb holds only the in-frame ones, with some missing. The sample has some 180,000 clones, approximately 88% seen once. This specimen was peripheral blood, taken 28 days after the second AZD1222 dose. The origin of the receptors is an adult who received the AZD1222 COVID-19 vaccine.

V is TRBV29-1 and J is TRBJ2-3, with D uncertain. Germline assignment: CDR1 SQVTM and CDR2 ANQGSEA. The V end lost 5 bases, the J end lost 0 bases, and 15 bases lay between the germline ends. This CDR3 is 15 amino acids long. CDR3 in amino acids: CSVRSASRSTDTQYF. In DNA, the CDR3 is TGCAGCGTTCGGTCGGCCTCTCGGAGCACAGATACGCAGTATTTT.

The chain couples TRBV5-1 to TRBJ1-1, with a tentative D call TRBD1 (5 bases). Germline V gives CDR1 SGHRS, CDR2 YFSETQ. The CDR3 has 15 amino acids. Between the trimmed V and J ends, which lost 4 bases and 0 bases, there was a span of 13 bases. The CDR3 region is CASSPGWGVNTEAFF. The DNA of the CDR3 is TGCGCCAGCAGCCCCGGCTGGGGGGTGAACACTGAAGCTTTCTTT.

The V and J genes are TRBV6-2 or TRBV6-3 and TRBJ1-2, with unresolved D. The CDR3 has 15 amino acids. The V end lost 1 base, the J end lost 4 bases, and 13 bases lay between the germline ends. Germline-derived CDR1 and CDR2 are MNHEY and SVGEGT. The CDR3 DNA reads as TGTGCCAGCAGTTACTTTGCGCAGGAGAGCTATGGCTACACCTTC. This translates into CASSYFAQESYGYTF.

The chain is built from TRBV4-1 and TRBJ1-2; D is possibly TRBD1 (5 bases). This CDR3 has 15 residues. V was clipped by 1 base and J by 8 bases, with 17 bases between them. Germline lookup yields CDR1 MGHRA and CDR2 YSYEKL. The DNA of the CDR3 is TGCGCCAGCAGCCAAGGATACGGGGCGGTTGGAGGCTACACCTTC. Translation gives CASSQGYGAVGGYTF.

This rearrangement joins TRBV25-1 to TRBJ1-6; D not resolved. Trimming took off 6 bases at V and 5 bases at J, with 11 bases between the two ends. Germline V gene data show CDR1 as MGHDK and CDR2 as SYGVNS. CDR3 size: 14 residues. The CDR3 reads CASSHEGNNSPLHF. The CDR3 nucleotides are TGTGCCAGCAGCCATGAGGGTAATAATTCACCCCTCCACTTT.

The rearrangement joins TRBV10-3 to TRBJ1-2; tentatively, D is TRBD1 (5 bases). Germline CDR1 is ENHRY and CDR2 is SYGVKD. The CDR3 is made up of 17 amino acids. The V end lost 4 bases, the J end lost 8 bases, and 26 bases lay between the germline ends. The CDR3 nucleotides are TGTGCCATCAGTGGGGGGATGACCAAGGGTAGGGAAGTCGGCTACACCTTC. It is translated as CAISGGMTKGREVGYTF.

In DNA form, the CDR3 reads TGTGCCAGCAGCTCCCGGGACTATGGCTATGGCTACACCTTC. Translated, it gives CASSSRDYGYGYTF. V and J are TRBV5-8 and TRBJ1-2; D perhaps matches TRBD1 (5 bases). V lost 3 bases, J lost 4 bases, and 13 bases lay in between. The CDR3 spans 14 residues. Germline lookup yields CDR1 SGHTS and CDR2 YDEGEE.

V gene TRBV7-2 combines with J gene TRBJ2-5; the match to TRBD1 covers 7 bases. Per germline, CDR1 SGHTA and CDR2 FQGNSA. CDR3 length: 14 residues. With 6 bases clipped from V and 5 bases from J, the junction kept 9 bases outside the gene matches. The CDR3 sequence: CASSPSRGSETQYF. Written as DNA, the CDR3 is TGTGCCAGCAGTCCATCCAGGGGGTCGGAGACCCAGTACTTC.

The rearrangement uses TRBV25-1 and TRBJ1-4; D call uncertain. Trimming removed 2 bases from V and 3 bases from J, with 4 bases in between. This CDR3 is built from 13 residues. Germline V gene sequence: CDR1 MGHDK, CDR2 SYGVNS. The CDR3 spells CASSEGANEKLFF. In DNA form, the CDR3 reads TGTGCCAGCAGTGAAGGCGCTAATGAAAAACTGTTTTTT.

The chain is built from TRBV5-1 and TRBJ1-1; 9 bases agree with TRBD1. Unmatched junction bases numbered 10, after V lost 2 bases and J lost 5 bases. The CDR3 runs 16 residues. Germline V gene lookup returns CDR1 SGHRS and CDR2 YFSETQ. The CDR3 DNA follows: TGCGCCAGCAGCTTCGGAAGGACAGGGGCGTTGACTGAAGCTTTCTTT. This codes for CASSFGRTGALTEAFF.

This clone was recorded once. DNA for the CDR3: TGTGCCAGCAGTTTAACGTCCGAGTTGAACACTGAAGCTTTCTTT. Its protein product is CASSLTSELNTEAFF. The gene calls are TRBV7-6 and TRBJ1-1; no reliable D call. Trimming shortened V by 6 bases and J by 0 bases, and 14 bases separated the two germline ends. CDR1 SGHVS and CDR2 FNYEAQ come from the germline V gene. The CDR3 spans 15 residues.

The chain has TRBV5-1 and TRBJ1-1; D is unclear. Germline V gives CDR1 SGHRS, CDR2 YFSETQ. This CDR3 is 13 amino acids long. V lost 2 bases, J lost 3 bases, and 8 bases lay in between. The CDR3, as DNA: TGCGCCAGCAGCTTTTTCCGAGACACTGAAGCTTTCTTT. Amino acid sequence: CASSFFRDTEAFF. Drawing the rest from reference TRBV5-1 and TRBJ1-1, the complete variable domain is KAGVTQTPRYLIKTRGQQVTLSCSPISGHRSVSWYQQTPGQGLQFLFEYFSETQRNKGNFPGRFSGRQFSNSRSEMNVSTLELGDSALYLCASSFFRDTEAFFGQGTRLTVV.

This chain links TRBV5-6 with TRBJ1-2; 7 bases agree with TRBD1. The CDR3 is 14 residues long. V was pared by 4 bases and J by 4 bases, with 7 bases of the junction left unmatched. The germline gives CDR1 SGHDT, CDR2 YYEEEE. CDR3 sequence (DNA): TGTGCCAGCAGCCAACAGGGGACCCTCTATGGCTACACCTTC. Its protein product is CASSQQGTLYGYTF. The full variable domain, in which reference TRBV5-6 and TRBJ1-2 provide the parts outside the CDR3, is DAGVTQSPTHLIKTRGQQVTLRCSPKSGHDTVSWYQQALGQGPQFIFQYYEEEERQRGNFPDRFSGHQFPNYSSELNVNALLLGDSALYLCASSQQGTLYGYTFGSGTRLTVV.

The table lists this clone with a count of one. This chain uses TRBV5-4 with TRBJ2-2; possibly TRBD2 for D (5 bases). The CDR3 covers 16 residues. The V end lost 1 base, the J end lost 4 bases, and 14 bases lay between the germline ends. Germline lookup yields CDR1 SGHNT and CDR2 YYREEE (reference sequence). The CDR3, as DNA: TGTGCCAGCAGCTTGCCCACTAGTGTCAGCACCGGGGAGCTGTTTTTT. Amino acids: CASSLPTSVSTGELFF.

This chain's CDR3 is CASSQGRQENTEAFF. Written as DNA, the CDR3 is TGTGCCAGCAGCCAAGGCCGACAGGAGAACACTGAAGCTTTCTTT. The chain links TRBV14 to TRBJ1-1; TRBD1 is a possible D gene (6 bases). Germline V gene sequence: CDR1 SGHDN, CDR2 FVKESK. The CDR3 is 15 amino acids. V was cut by 1 base and J by 1 base, with 10 bases left in between.

The V call is TRBV10-3, the J call TRBJ1-1, with 7 bases fitting TRBD1. CDR3 length: 15 residues. Germline V gene sequence: CDR1 ENHRY, CDR2 SYGVKD. The V and J ends lost 4 bases and 1 base, in that order; junction bases with no gene match: 6. CDR3 sequence: CAISVRTGGNTEAFF. The CDR3 nucleotides read TGTGCCATCAGTGTTCGGACAGGAGGGAACACTGAAGCTTTCTTT.

This clone was detected only once. This rearrangement joins TRBV5-4 to TRBJ2-2; 9 bases agree with TRBD2. The CDR3 is 18 amino acids. Trimming at V came to 4 bases and at J to 4 bases, leaving 14 bases not matched to a gene. Germline V gene data show CDR1 as SGHNT and CDR2 as YYREEE (reference sequence). This chain's CDR3 is CASSKSLTSGYITGELFF. The CDR3 DNA follows: TGTGCCAGCAGCAAATCCCTGACTAGCGGATATATCACCGGGGAGCTGTTTTTT.

The V gene is TRBV3-1 (or the pseudogene TRBV3-2), the J gene TRBJ2-7; 12 bases match TRBD2. The junction had 3 bases not matched to a gene; V was cut back by 5 bases and J by 1 base. The CDR3 contains 15 residues. The germline gives CDR1 LGHDT, CDR2 YNNKEL (reference sequence). CDR3 in amino acids: CASSYTSGGSYEQYF. The CDR3, as DNA: TGTGCCAGCAGCTACACTAGCGGGGGGTCCTACGAGCAGTACTTC.

To note about this clone: The junction departs from the called germline gene at one end, perhaps through a read error. The chain employs TRBV4-2 and TRBJ2-7, with 9 bases that match TRBD1. The CDR3 consists of 12 residues. CDR1 is LGHNA, CDR2 YNFKEQ, per germline. CDR3 in DNA: TGTGCCAGCAGCCACTCATCTGACAGGGGGTCCTTC. Translating gives CASSHSSDRGSF.

The chain employs TRBV5-1 and TRBJ1-3; D is uncertain. Trimming took 4 bases from V and 4 from J, leaving 24 bases between them. CDR1 and CDR2 (germline): SGHRS, YFSETQ. This CDR3 has 18 amino acids. The CDR3 nucleotides are TGCGCCAGCAGCCCCACGTTAGCGGGCAGCGTAACGGGAAACACCATATATTTT. Its protein product is CASSPTLAGSVTGNTIYF.

This chain uses TRBV18 with TRBJ1-2; 7 nucleotides match TRBD1. CDR1 is KGHSH, CDR2 LQKENI, per germline. The V segment lost 5 bases and the J segment 2 bases; nucleotides outside the gene matches: 5. The CDR3 runs to 14 residues. The CDR3 spells CASSTGTVNYGYTF. In DNA form, the CDR3 reads TGTGCCAGCTCAACCGGGACAGTGAACTATGGCTACACCTTC.

The V and J genes are TRBV29-1 and TRBJ1-2; a possible D gene is TRBD1 (6 bases). The length of the CDR3 is 14 residues. The V gene lost 8 bases and the J gene lost 6 bases, with 22 bases spanning the gap. CDR1 and CDR2 (germline): SQVTM, ANQGSEA. As DNA, the CDR3 is TGCAGCATAGAGAGGGACCAGGGGTTCGATGGCTACACCTTC. Protein: CSIERDQGFDGYTF.